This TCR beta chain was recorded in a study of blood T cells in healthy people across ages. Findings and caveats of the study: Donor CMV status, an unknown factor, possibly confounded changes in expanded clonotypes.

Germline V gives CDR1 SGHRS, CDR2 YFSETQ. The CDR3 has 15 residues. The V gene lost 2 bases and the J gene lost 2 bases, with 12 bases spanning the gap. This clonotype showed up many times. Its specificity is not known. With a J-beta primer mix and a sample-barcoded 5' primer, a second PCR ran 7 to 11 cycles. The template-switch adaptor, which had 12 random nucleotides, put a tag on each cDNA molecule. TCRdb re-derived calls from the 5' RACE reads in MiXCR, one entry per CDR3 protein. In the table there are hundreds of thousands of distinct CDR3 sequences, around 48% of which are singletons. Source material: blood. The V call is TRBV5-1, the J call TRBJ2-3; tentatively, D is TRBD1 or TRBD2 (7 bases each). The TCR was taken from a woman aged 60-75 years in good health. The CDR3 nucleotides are TGCGCCAGCAGCTTACCAGGGGGGGACACAGATACGCAGTATTTT. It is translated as CASSLPGGDTDTQYF.